This T cell receptor (beta chain) originates from a study of human T cells and chemical hapten exposure. Study-wide background: Patch tests of 0.01% DPC on the upper back were read at 6 days.

TCRdb reprocessed the RACE reads with MiXCR, giving one entry per CDR3 protein. The sample has roughly 81,000 distinct CDR3 sequences, approximately 9% seen once. The J segment lost 11 bases and the V segment lost 6 bases, leaving 6 bases of the junction unmatched. CDR1 and CDR2 from the germline V gene are MNHEY and SVGEGT. The CDR3 has 12 residues. A few counts support this clonotype. Time point reported: pre-sensitization, week 0. Treatment noted: therapeutic diphenylcyclopropenone sensitization with weekly scalp DPC. This receptor was identified in a middle-aged man with alopecia areata. Some clones in this sample may be carry-over from other donors' samples. The sequences come from whole blood, collected in connection with sensitization to the hapten diphenylcyclopropenone (DPC). V gene TRBV6-2 or TRBV6-3 combines with J gene TRBJ2-3; the match to TRBD1 covers 9 bases. The DNA for the CDR3 is TGTGCCAGCAGCTCACAGGGGGCTGTGCAGTATTTT. Its protein is CASSSQGAVQYF.